The clone carrying this TCR beta chain has a handful of counts. Its matching antigen is unknown. Investigators reverse transcribed all isolated RNA, so they sequenced expressed TCRB transcripts. Only in-frame clones appear in the TCRdb table, and some are missing; sequencing was by immunoSEQ multiplex PCR. The sample consists of hundreds of thousands of clones, about 32% of them appearing once. This CDR3 spans 14 amino acids. Losses at the gene ends were 3 bases for V and 15 bases for J; bases not matched to a gene: 11. Per germline, CDR1 SGDLS and CDR2 YYNGEE. These data originate in a study of beta chain features in type 1 diabetes. Study details: Age and gender were similar between patients and healthy donors, as were cell yields. Study findings and constraints: Healthy donors had naive, central memory and Treg TCRB repertoires that appeared less similar than those seen among patients.

The V and J genes are TRBV9 and TRBJ2-1, with 11 nucleotides matching TRBD1. The TCR comes from a man younger than 35 in good health. Sequencing input: naive CD4+ T cells from blood. This CDR3 is CASSGETGQGVPFF. The DNA for the CDR3 is TGTGCCAGCAGCGGAGAGACGGGACAGGGGGTTCCGTTCTTC.